The rows below give T cell receptor beta chains drawn from one sample of a study of vaccination effects on CD4 cells after COVID-19. Measured with immunoSEQ multiplex PCR; TCRdb has only the in-frame clones, and not every one. The repertoire has 30,000 to 40,000 clones, about two thirds of them found once; the top ten carry 30% to 40%. Their antigens remain unidentified. The specimen comprised CD4+ T cells from PBMCs cultured with a peptide pool, sampled before COVID-19 vaccination. The origin of the receptors is a human donor who had a prior SARS-CoV-2 infection. CDR3s leave out the opening cysteine and the closing phenylalanine or tryptophan. D genes are given only for firm matches. Expanded clones get a size class; other rows say once, few or many, or leave the size out.

. | TRBJ2-1 | TRBV19 | TRBD2 | ASSPLAGVDEQF
. | TRBJ1-1 | TRBV4-2 | . | ASSQSPLRVGNTEAF
. | TRBJ2-2 | TRBV15 | TRBD1 | ATSREQGDAGELF
. | TRBJ2-1 | TRBV11-1 | TRBD1 | ASSWGQARDEQF
. | TRBJ1-2 | TRBV19 | . | ASSETGPYGYT
. | TRBJ1-2 | TRBV28 | TRBD1 | ASKGTGPNYGYT
. | TRBJ2-1 | TRBV7-3 | . | ASSPLGGRYNEQF
. | TRBJ2-5 | TRBV5-4 | . | ASSSHGQETQY
few | TRBJ1-1 | TRBV7-9 | . | ASSSTGNTEAF
. | TRBJ2-5 | TRBV2 | TRBD2 | ASTFEAGVWTQY
. | TRBJ1-2 | TRBV6-6 | TRBD1 | ASSSGQGYGYT
. | TRBJ1-4 | TRBV29-1 | . | SGRDTGTNEKLF
. | TRBJ1-6 | TRBV6-2/TRBV6-3 | . | ASSYSNAGGDSPLH
. | TRBJ2-2 | TRBV14 | . | ASSQRQVELF
. | TRBJ2-3 | TRBV5-1 | . | ASSLGLLGDDTQY
. | TRBJ2-1 | TRBV27 | TRBD2 | ASSSTINSGGAILYNEQF
. | TRBJ2-1 | TRBV30 | TRBD2 | AWSVLAGRYNEQF
. | TRBJ2-1 | TRBV5-1 | TRBD2 | ASSWTSGSFYNEQF
few | TRBJ2-1 | TRBV6-5 | . | ASSLVLGVNEQF
. | TRBJ2-5 | TRBV24-1 | TRBD1 | ATSDTDRGHGETQY
. | TRBJ1-1 | TRBV21-1 | . | ASPGQQNTEAF
. | TRBJ1-4 | TRBV5-1 | TRBD1 | ASSIGDRGRANEKLF
. | TRBJ2-1 | TRBV30 | . | AWSDPTGPSEILPGDEQF
. | TRBJ1-1 | TRBV5-6 | . | ASRPGIQRINTEAF
few | TRBJ2-1 | TRBV15 | TRBD2 | ATRVWSGDNEQF
. | TRBJ2-1 | TRBV9 | . | ASSARGKGLVHNEQF
. | TRBJ2-1 | TRBV10-3 | TRBD2 | AIRGLAADNEQF
few | TRBJ1-2 | TRBV7-9 | TRBD1 | ASSLGQGVNRGYGYT
. | TRBJ2-6 | TRBV7-9 | . | ASRRAGTGANVLT
. | TRBJ1-2 | TRBV11-2 | TRBD1 | ASSLGQGYGYT
. | TRBJ1-2 | TRBV3-1/TRBV3-2 | . | ASSQGMGARGYGYT
. | TRBJ2-3 | TRBV7-2 | . | ASSLARDTDTQY
. | TRBJ2-1 | TRBV25-1 | TRBD2 | ASSPSGSSYNEQF
once | TRBJ1-2 | TRBV25-1 | . | ASRGASYGYT
once | TRBJ2-5 | TRBV21-1 | . | ASSKWGNLKGQGAQETQY
. | TRBJ1-5 | TRBV19 | TRBD1 | ASEDRGNQPQH
once | TRBJ1-1 | TRBV4-2 | TRBD1 | ASSQDRSGTDPTEAF
. | TRBJ2-3 | TRBV5-8 | . | ASSDPHGDTQY
. | TRBJ2-1 | TRBV7-3 | TRBD1 | ASTEGTGSYNEQF
. | TRBJ2-5 | TRBV2 | TRBD2 | ASSEASGGAGETQY
few | TRBJ1-1 | TRBV7-9 | . | ASSLDTGSTDTEAF
. | TRBJ2-7 | TRBV19 | TRBD2 | ASSIGHPGGGYEQY
medium-sized | TRBJ2-4 | TRBV5-4 | . | ASSLNREDIQY
. | TRBJ2-3 | TRBV6-5 | . | ASSFQQGTTDTQY
few | TRBJ2-7 | TRBV5-4 | TRBD2 | ASRTDPGTTYEQY
. | TRBJ1-2 | TRBV5-8 | TRBD1 | ASSVDRDIRLGYGYT
once | TRBJ2-3 | TRBV28 | TRBD2 | ASSLPLAGGPKDTQY
once | TRBJ1-5 | TRBV19 | . | ATSGGAGSKLPQH
. | TRBJ2-7 | TRBV19 | . | ASIILLGLFLFGTYEQY
. | TRBJ2-7 | TRBV11-1 | TRBD2 | ASSPGTTGGYEQY